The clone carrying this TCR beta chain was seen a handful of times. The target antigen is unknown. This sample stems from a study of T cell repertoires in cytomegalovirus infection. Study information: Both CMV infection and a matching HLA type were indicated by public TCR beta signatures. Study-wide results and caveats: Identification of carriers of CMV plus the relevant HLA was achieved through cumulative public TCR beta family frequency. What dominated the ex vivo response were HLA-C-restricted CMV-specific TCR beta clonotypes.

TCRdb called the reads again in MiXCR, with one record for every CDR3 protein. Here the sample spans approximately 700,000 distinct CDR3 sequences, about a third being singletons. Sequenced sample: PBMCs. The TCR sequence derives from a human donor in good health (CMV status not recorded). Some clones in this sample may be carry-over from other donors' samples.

The CDR3 coding sequence is TGTGCCAGCAGCTTTGGTCTGAGTGGCACTGAAGCTTTCTTT. Its translation is CASSFGLSGTEAFF. V is TRBV11-1 and J is TRBJ1-1, with D unresolved. The germline gives CDR1 SGHAT, CDR2 FQDESV (reference sequence). This CDR3 contains 14 residues. V lost 3 bases and J lost 4, with 12 bases in between.